These T cell receptor beta chains were read from a single sample in a study of T-cell reconstitution after alpha-beta-depleted transplantation in children. Using its own MiXCR run on the PCR reads, TCRdb lists one record per CDR3 protein. The table lists about 470,000 distinct CDR3 sequences, roughly 44% of them singletons. This material consisted of PBMCs, taken before TCRalphabeta/CD19-depleted stem cell transplant. Every receptor here comes from a girl aged 2 to 10 with aplastic anemia, due to receive a stem cell transplant. The CDR3 runs from the conserved cysteine through the conserved F or W. The order of the fields is J gene, CDR3 length, D gene, clone size, V gene, CDR3 DNA, CDR3 protein. The D gene is left open where the match is weak. Clone size is shown for a subset of rows, as once, few, many or a class of expanded clone.

j_call: TRBJ2-5
cdr3_length: 12
d_call: TRBD1
clone_size: -
v_call: TRBV28
cdr3_nt: TGTGCCAGCAGAGACAGGGACGAGACCCAGTACTTC
cdr3_aa: CASRDRDETQYF

j_call: TRBJ1-2
cdr3_length: 15
d_call: TRBD1
clone_size: -
v_call: TRBV4-2
cdr3_nt: TGTGCCAGCAGCCTCAATCCGGGGACAGGCGTCGGCTACACCTTC
cdr3_aa: CASSLNPGTGVGYTF

j_call: TRBJ2-4
cdr3_length: 15
d_call: -
clone_size: -
v_call: TRBV11-2
cdr3_nt: TGTGCCAGCCGAAGGTTCGGGCTAGCCAAAAACATTCAGTACTTC
cdr3_aa: CASRRFGLAKNIQYF

j_call: TRBJ2-5
cdr3_length: 15
d_call: -
clone_size: -
v_call: TRBV7-6
cdr3_nt: TGTGCCAGCAGCCCGCGCCCCCCCCGGGGAGAGACCCAGTACTTC
cdr3_aa: CASSPRPPRGETQYF

j_call: TRBJ2-7
cdr3_length: 14
d_call: TRBD2
clone_size: few
v_call: TRBV5-1
cdr3_nt: TGCGCCAGCAGCGTGGGGACTAGTCGGTACGAGCAGTACTTC
cdr3_aa: CASSVGTSRYEQYF

j_call: TRBJ2-7
cdr3_length: 15
d_call: TRBD1
clone_size: few
v_call: TRBV6-5
cdr3_nt: TGTGCCAGCAGTTACTCAGGACAGGATTCCTACGAGCAGTACTTC
cdr3_aa: CASSYSGQDSYEQYF

j_call: TRBJ2-3
cdr3_length: 13
d_call: -
clone_size: few
v_call: TRBV15
cdr3_nt: TGTGCCACCAGCAGGACGGTCCAAGATACGCAGTATTTT
cdr3_aa: CATSRTVQDTQYF

j_call: TRBJ1-3
cdr3_length: 12
d_call: -
clone_size: -
v_call: TRBV7-3
cdr3_nt: TGTGGCTCTCGGTTCTCTGGAAACACCATATATTTT
cdr3_aa: CGSRFSGNTIYF

j_call: TRBJ1-2
cdr3_length: 13
d_call: -
clone_size: -
v_call: TRBV10-3
cdr3_nt: TGTGCCATCAGCCAACAGGAGAACTATGGCTACACCTTC
cdr3_aa: CAISQQENYGYTF

j_call: TRBJ1-6
cdr3_length: 16
d_call: -
clone_size: few
v_call: TRBV4-1
cdr3_nt: TGCGCCAGCAGCCACACGGGCCCTGGGGATAATTCACCCCTCCACTTT
cdr3_aa: CASSHTGPGDNSPLHF

j_call: TRBJ2-1
cdr3_length: 14
d_call: TRBD1
clone_size: -
v_call: TRBV5-1
cdr3_nt: TGCGCCAGCAGCTCCGGACAGGTAGCCAATGAGCAGTTCTTC
cdr3_aa: CASSSGQVANEQFF

j_call: TRBJ2-7
cdr3_length: 19
d_call: TRBD2
clone_size: -
v_call: TRBV5-1
cdr3_nt: TGCGCCAGCAGCTTTACAGGGGCCGGGACTAGCGGGATCTCCTACGAGCAGTACTTC
cdr3_aa: CASSFTGAGTSGISYEQYF

j_call: TRBJ1-1
cdr3_length: 14
d_call: TRBD1
clone_size: many
v_call: TRBV5-1
cdr3_nt: TGCGCCAGCAGCCGCACAGGGGAATGGACTGAAGCTTTCTTT
cdr3_aa: CASSRTGEWTEAFF

j_call: TRBJ2-5
cdr3_length: 14
d_call: -
clone_size: -
v_call: TRBV12-3/TRBV12-4
cdr3_nt: TGTGCCAGCAGTCCCCTAGTCATCGGAGAGACCCAGTACTTC
cdr3_aa: CASSPLVIGETQYF

j_call: TRBJ2-1
cdr3_length: 16
d_call: TRBD1
clone_size: -
v_call: TRBV7-3
cdr3_nt: TGTGCCAGCAGCACAAGGACAGGGACAGGGGTTTATGAGCAGTTCTTC
cdr3_aa: CASSTRTGTGVYEQFF

j_call: TRBJ1-2
cdr3_length: 15
d_call: TRBD1
clone_size: -
v_call: TRBV20-1
cdr3_nt: TGCAGTGCTATAGGCGTGACAGGGGTGGAATGGGGCTACACCTTC
cdr3_aa: CSAIGVTGVEWGYTF

j_call: TRBJ2-7
cdr3_length: 16
d_call: -
clone_size: many
v_call: TRBV10-3
cdr3_nt: TGTGCCATCTCTTATTCAGGGATTCAGAGTTCCTACGAGCAGTACTTC
cdr3_aa: CAISYSGIQSSYEQYF

j_call: TRBJ2-7
cdr3_length: 14
d_call: -
clone_size: -
v_call: TRBV25-1
cdr3_nt: TGTGCCAGCAGTGAATATAGCCCCCCCTACGAGCAGTACTTC
cdr3_aa: CASSEYSPPYEQYF

j_call: TRBJ2-3
cdr3_length: 14
d_call: -
clone_size: -
v_call: TRBV5-1
cdr3_nt: TGCGCCATCAGCCGGGACTCTCCCACAGTTACGCAGTATTTT
cdr3_aa: CAISRDSPTVTQYF

j_call: TRBJ2-1
cdr3_length: 15
d_call: -
clone_size: -
v_call: TRBV7-9
cdr3_nt: TGTGCCAGCAGCCCTGAGGACTCCCCGTACAATGAGCAGTTCTTC
cdr3_aa: CASSPEDSPYNEQFF

j_call: TRBJ2-2
cdr3_length: 11
d_call: -
clone_size: once
v_call: TRBV10-3
cdr3_nt: TGTGCCACCACGAACACCGGGGAGCTGTTTTTT
cdr3_aa: CATTNTGELFF

j_call: TRBJ2-5
cdr3_length: 15
d_call: TRBD2
clone_size: few
v_call: TRBV20-1
cdr3_nt: TGCAGTGCTAGAGAATGGGCAGCGGGAGGAGAGACCCAGTACTTC
cdr3_aa: CSAREWAAGGETQYF